What follows describes a single T cell receptor beta chain. The method was immunoSEQ multiplex PCR; TCRdb's version includes in-frame clones alone and lacks a portion of them. Among fewer than 350,000 clones listed, 75% to 90% were seen once. This sample was taken from a study of blood T cell repertoires in COVID-19. About the research overall: Specimens from acute and convalescent COVID-19 originated in the United States, Italy and Spain. T cells, B-cell-depleted T cells, or PBMCs provided the cDNA or gDNA that served as material.

Germline CDR1 LGHNA, CDR2 YSLEER. CDR3 length: 16 amino acids. V was trimmed by 0 bases and J by 10 bases, leaving 19 bases between them. The sequenced sample consisted of PBMCs or T cells enriched from blood (not recorded which). This receptor was obtained from a man aged 60 to 75 who had recovered from COVID-19. This chain connects TRBV4-3 to TRBJ2-1; maybe TRBD2 (5 bases). The CDR3 DNA is TGCGCCAGCAGCCAAGAACGCAGGCAGGACGGGAACGAGCAGTTCTTC. Its protein is CASSQERRQDGNEQFF.